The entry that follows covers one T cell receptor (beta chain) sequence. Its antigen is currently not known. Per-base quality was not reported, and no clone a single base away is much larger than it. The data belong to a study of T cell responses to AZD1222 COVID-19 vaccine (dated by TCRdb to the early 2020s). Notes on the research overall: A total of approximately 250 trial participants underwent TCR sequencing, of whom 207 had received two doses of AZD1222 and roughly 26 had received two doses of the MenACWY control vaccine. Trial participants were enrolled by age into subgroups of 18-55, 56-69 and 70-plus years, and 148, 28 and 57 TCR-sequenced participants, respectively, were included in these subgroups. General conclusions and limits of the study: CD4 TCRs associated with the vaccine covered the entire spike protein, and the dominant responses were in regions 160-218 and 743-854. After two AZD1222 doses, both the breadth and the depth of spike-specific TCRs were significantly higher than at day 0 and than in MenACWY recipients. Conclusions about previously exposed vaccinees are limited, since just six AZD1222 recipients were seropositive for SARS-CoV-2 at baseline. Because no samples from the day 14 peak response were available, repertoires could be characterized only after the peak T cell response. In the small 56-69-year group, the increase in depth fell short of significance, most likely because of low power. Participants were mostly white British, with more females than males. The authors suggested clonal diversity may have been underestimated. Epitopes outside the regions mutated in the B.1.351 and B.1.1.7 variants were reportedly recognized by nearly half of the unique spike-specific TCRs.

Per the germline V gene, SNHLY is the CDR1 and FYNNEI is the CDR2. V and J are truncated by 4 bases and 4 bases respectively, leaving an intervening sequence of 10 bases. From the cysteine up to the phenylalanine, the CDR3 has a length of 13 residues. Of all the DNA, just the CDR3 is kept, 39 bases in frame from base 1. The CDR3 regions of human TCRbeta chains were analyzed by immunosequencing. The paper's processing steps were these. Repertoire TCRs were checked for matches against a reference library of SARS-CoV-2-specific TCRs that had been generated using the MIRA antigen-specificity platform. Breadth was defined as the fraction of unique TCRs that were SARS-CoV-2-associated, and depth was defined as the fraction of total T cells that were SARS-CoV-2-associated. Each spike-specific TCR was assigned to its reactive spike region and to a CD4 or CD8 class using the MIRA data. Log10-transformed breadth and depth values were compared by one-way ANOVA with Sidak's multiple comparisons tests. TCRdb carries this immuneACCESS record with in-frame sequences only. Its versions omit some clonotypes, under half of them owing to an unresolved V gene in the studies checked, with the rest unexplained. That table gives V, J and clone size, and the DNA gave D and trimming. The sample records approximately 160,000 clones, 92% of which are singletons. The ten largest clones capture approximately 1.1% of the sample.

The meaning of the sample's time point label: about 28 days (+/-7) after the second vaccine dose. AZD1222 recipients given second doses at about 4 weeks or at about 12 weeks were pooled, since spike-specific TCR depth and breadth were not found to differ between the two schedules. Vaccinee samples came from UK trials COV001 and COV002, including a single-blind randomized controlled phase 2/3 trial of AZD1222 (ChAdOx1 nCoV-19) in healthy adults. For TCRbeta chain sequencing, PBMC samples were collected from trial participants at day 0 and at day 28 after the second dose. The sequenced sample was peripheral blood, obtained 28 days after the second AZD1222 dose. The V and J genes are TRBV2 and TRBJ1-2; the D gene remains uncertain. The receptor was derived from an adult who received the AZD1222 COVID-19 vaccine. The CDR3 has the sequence CASSVGGTYGYTF. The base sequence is TGTGCCAGCAGTGTGGGAGGAACCTATGGCTACACCTTC.